This T cell receptor (beta chain) was observed in a study of beta chain features in type 1 diabetes. Study results and caveats: Patients and controls would be equally affected if PCR favored shorter templates. The question of HLA type influencing TCRB rearrangement was one that remained unresolved here. Among patients with Type 1 diabetes, TCRB CDR3s were moderately but significantly shorter in every one of the four CD4+ subsets. The naive, central memory and Treg TCRB repertoires of patients appeared to be more similar to one another than those of healthy donors.

Germline V gene lookup returns CDR1 SGHTA and CDR2 FQGNSA. The length of the CDR3 is 14 residues. The V segment lost 4 bases and the J segment 2 bases; nucleotides outside the gene matches: 5. Since all of the isolated RNA was reverse transcribed, expressed TCRB transcripts were what got sequenced. The method was immunoSEQ multiplex PCR; TCRdb's version includes in-frame clones alone and lacks a portion of them. This sample has over 600,000 clones, with under 15% found just once. Turning to this clone: Its antigen is undetermined.

The V and J genes are TRBV7-2 and TRBJ2-7; 7 positions agree with TRBD1. The sequenced sample consisted of naive CD4+ T cells from blood. This sequence originates from a man aged 25-45 years with type 1 diabetes. The CDR3 coding sequence is TGTGCCAGCAGCTCATACAGGGGACCCTACGAGCAGTACTTC. Its protein is CASSSYRGPYEQYF.